This is a list of T cell receptor beta chains from one sample in a study of blood T cell repertoires in COVID-19. Here immunoSEQ multiplex PCR was the method, and the copy in TCRdb shows in-frame clones only, minus some. The repertoire has 400,000 to 450,000 clones, 75% to 90% of them found once; the top ten carry almost 1.5%. Input material: peripheral blood. The receptors were sampled from a woman between 25 and 40 years old with active or convalescent COVID-19. CDR3s include the opening cysteine and the closing phenylalanine or tryptophan. The order of the fields is V gene, D gene, clone size, J gene, CDR3 protein, CDR3 DNA. A D gene is named only where the DNA matches it firmly. A row's size may be missing; if present it is once, few, many or a size class.

TRBV5-1,TRBD2,NA,TRBJ2-3,CASSLALAGRTDTQYF,TGCGCCAGCAGCTTAGCTTTAGCGGGGCGGACAGATACGCAGTATTTT
TRBV7-2,NA,NA,TRBJ1-2,CASSLGQWGYTF,TGTGCCAGCAGCTTAGGGCAGTGGGGCTACACCTTC
TRBV6-2/TRBV6-3,TRBD1,NA,TRBJ1-6,CASSYRGQGASNSPLHF,TGTGCCAGCAGTTACCGGGGACAGGGGGCGAGTAATTCACCCCTCCACTTT
TRBV6-5,NA,NA,TRBJ1-1,CASSYSGQVNTEAFF,TGTGCCAGCAGTTACTCGGGACAAGTGAACACTGAAGCTTTCTTT
TRBV6-5,NA,few,TRBJ1-1,CASSRTGLNTEAFF,TGTGCCAGCAGCCGCACAGGGCTGAACACTGAAGCTTTCTTT
TRBV18,TRBD1,few,TRBJ2-7,CASSPGTGPYEQYF,TGTGCCAGCTCACCTGGGACAGGGCCCTACGAGCAGTACTTC
TRBV11-2,NA,many,TRBJ1-1,CASSPTLRSEAFF,TGTGCCAGCAGCCCGACTCTGAGGAGTGAAGCTTTCTTT
TRBV5-1,NA,NA,TRBJ2-3,CASSLGGDRTDTQYF,TGCGCCAGCAGTCTGGGCGGGGACCGCACAGATACGCAGTATTTT
TRBV18,NA,NA,TRBJ1-1,CASSPSTENTEAFF,TGTGCCAGCTCACCGTCCACAGAGAACACTGAAGCTTTCTTT
TRBV29-1,TRBD2,NA,TRBJ2-7,CSAWTSGRDEQYF,TGCAGCGCCTGGACTAGCGGGAGAGACGAGCAGTACTTC
TRBV19,TRBD2,NA,TRBJ2-3,CASRLAGDADTQYF,TGTGCCAGCAGGTTAGCGGGTGACGCAGATACGCAGTATTTT
TRBV12-3/TRBV12-4,NA,NA,TRBJ1-1,CASSFGEGTEAFF,TGTGCCAGCAGTTTTGGGGAGGGGACTGAAGCTTTCTTT
TRBV19,TRBD2,NA,TRBJ2-2,CASTLAGNTGELFF,TGTGCCAGTACCCTAGCGGGGAACACCGGGGAGCTGTTTTTT
TRBV11-2,NA,NA,TRBJ2-7,CASSELTGVGEQYF,TGTGCCAGCAGCGAACTGACAGGAGTCGGCGAGCAGTACTTC
TRBV27,TRBD1,few,TRBJ1-2,CASRSGGLGYGYTF,TGTGCCAGCAGATCAGGGGGATTAGGGTATGGCTACACCTTC
TRBV6-5,TRBD1,NA,TRBJ2-7,CASSYSAGQGIYEQYF,TGTGCCAGCAGTTACTCCGCCGGACAGGGGATCTACGAGCAGTACTTC
TRBV15,TRBD2,NA,TRBJ2-7,CATSRELAGVYEQYF,TGTGCCACCAGCAGAGAACTAGCGGGAGTTTACGAGCAGTACTTC
TRBV2,TRBD1,NA,TRBJ1-1,CASSESGTENTEAFF,TGTGCCAGCAGTGAATCTGGGACAGAGAACACTGAAGCTTTCTTT
TRBV5-1,NA,NA,TRBJ2-3,CASSLPAGSTDTQYF,TGCGCCAGCAGCTTGCCAGCGGGTAGCACAGATACGCAGTATTTT
TRBV13,NA,NA,TRBJ1-4,CASSLGTATNEKLFF,TGTGCCAGCAGCTTAGGAACAGCAACTAATGAAAAACTGTTTTTT
TRBV19,TRBD1,NA,TRBJ1-5,CASSIGRGRSNPPGNQPQHF,TGTGCCAGTAGTATTGGCAGGGGGCGTTCTAATCCCCCGGGCAATCAGCCCCAGCATTTT
TRBV6-5,TRBD1,NA,TRBJ1-5,CASSRGQGAGQPQHF,TGTGCCAGCAGTAGAGGACAGGGGGCCGGTCAGCCCCAGCATTTT
TRBV18,TRBD2,NA,TRBJ2-1,CASSPRREGGNEQFF,TGTGCCAGCTCACCACGGCGGGAGGGCGGCAATGAGCAGTTCTTC
TRBV6-1,NA,NA,TRBJ2-7,CASSEKLAGLYEQYF,TGTGCCAGCAGTGAAAAACTGGCGGGGCTCTACGAGCAGTACTTC
TRBV2,NA,NA,TRBJ1-5,CASSTTLGFQQPQHF,TGTGCCAGCAGTACTACTCTTGGGTTCCAGCAGCCCCAGCATTTT
TRBV5-8,NA,NA,TRBJ1-2,CASSSGGDTTSLYGYTF,TGTGCCAGCAGCTCAGGTGGGGACACAACCTCCCTATATGGCTACACCTTC
TRBV5-1,NA,NA,TRBJ2-1,CASRPREYNEQFF,TGCGCCAGCAGGCCGAGGGAGTACAATGAGCAGTTCTTC
TRBV6-5,NA,NA,TRBJ1-4,CASRETVPNEKLFF,TGTGCCAGCAGGGAGACGGTGCCTAATGAAAAACTGTTTTTT
TRBV5-4,NA,NA,TRBJ1-6,CASSQDSSYNSPLHF,TGTGCCAGCAGCCAGGACAGCTCCTATAATTCACCCCTCCACTTT
TRBV6-5,TRBD1,NA,TRBJ1-2,CASSYSPGGGYTF,TGTGCCAGCAGTTACAGTCCAGGGGGGGGCTACACCTTC